Shown below are 8 T cell receptor beta chains from a single sample sequenced in a study of STAT5B mutations in CD4+ large granular lymphocyte leukemia (dated by TCRdb to the early 2020s). Library creation used the immunoSEQ multiplex PCR assay. Held by TCRdb, this immuneACCESS table contains in-frame sequences only and omits some clones. Under half of the omission traces to an unresolved V gene where checked; the cause of the rest is unknown. The sample table shows about 25,000 clones, and 81% are seen once. Together, the top ten hold less than 0.4% of the sample. The sequencing sample was made of CD4+ T cells from blood buffy coats. Source of these receptors: a human donor in good health.

This chain joins TRBV6-6 and TRBJ1-1, with D hard to call. Per germline, CDR1 MNHNY and CDR2 SVGAGI (reference sequence). Deletions cut 7 bases from V and 0 bases from J, with 15 bases between. CDR3 length: 15 amino acids. The CDR3 DNA sequence: TGTGCCAGCACCCTGGGCCCAGCCCTGAACACTGAAGCTTTCTTT. It encodes CASTLGPALNTEAFF.

This clone was observed a handful of times. The chain carries TRBV5-1 and TRBJ1-1, with 7 bases aligning to TRBD1. Germline V gene data show CDR1 as SGHRS and CDR2 as YFSETQ. This CDR3 is built from 14 residues. V shed 9 bases, J shed 1 base, and the junction held 9 bases outside the gene matches. CDR3 coding DNA: TGCGCCACCACACAGGGGACTGGGAACACTGAAGCTTTCTTT. Residues: CATTQGTGNTEAFF.

This clone was counted only a few times. The chain joins TRBV6-5 to TRBJ1-2, with unresolved D. Trimming took 2 bases from V and 8 from J, leaving 12 bases between them. The CDR3 covers 13 residues. The germline V gene encodes CDR1 MNHEY and CDR2 SVGAGI. Written as DNA, the CDR3 is TGTGCCAGCAGTTACCGAGTCGGTGGGGGCTACACCTTC. Translating it yields CASSYRVGGGYTF.

This chain connects TRBV2 to TRBJ2-3; no reliable D call. The CDR3 extends over 12 amino acids. V dropped 5 bases and J dropped 6 bases, with 9 bases sitting between them. CDR1 and CDR2 (germline): SNHLY, FYNNEI. The CDR3 spells CASSNHPDTQYF. In nucleotides, the CDR3 is TGTGCCAGCAGTAACCACCCGGATACGCAGTATTTT.

The rearrangement uses TRBV7-9 and TRBJ2-6, with D perhaps TRBD2 (6 bases). This CDR3 has 14 amino acids. V was cut by 11 bases and J by 0 bases, with 11 bases left in between. Germline V lookup: CDR1 SEHNR, CDR2 FQNEAQ (reference sequence). As DNA, the CDR3 is TGTGCCGGGGCGGGACCCTCTGGGGCCAACGTCCTGACTTTC. This sequence encodes CAGAGPSGANVLTF.

This rearrangement joins TRBV10-1 to TRBJ2-3; D possibly corresponds to TRBD2 (7 bases). The V end was cut by 4 bases, the J end by 5 bases, with 19 bases between. There are 16 residues in the CDR3. CDR1 is WNHNN and CDR2 is SYGVQD in the germline V gene (reference sequence). Here the CDR3 reads CASSGRGAEVRDTQYF. The CDR3 DNA is TGCGCCAGCAGTGGACGGGGGGCTGAAGTGCGAGATACGCAGTATTTT.

This clone appeared a few times. The chain couples TRBV6-5 to TRBJ1-1; D is ambiguous. CDR3 size: 11 residues. V lost 6 bases to trimming and J lost 11 bases, with 13 bases between them. Per the germline V gene, CDR1 is MNHEY and CDR2 is SVGAGI. CDR3 loop: CASSTGPRAFF. CDR3 nucleotides: TGTGCCAGCAGCACCGGGCCCCGGGCTTTCTTT.

DNA of the CDR3: TGTGCCAGCACCCCAGGGGCTGGACTCCGAAAGTTCTTC. Translated: CASTPGAGLRKFF. J is TRBJ2-1 and V is TRBV2; TRBD1 is a possible D gene (6 bases). The CDR3 runs to 13 residues. CDR1 is SNHLY, CDR2 FYNNEI, per germline. V dropped 7 bases and J dropped 14 bases, with 21 bases sitting between them.